Shown below are 3 T cell receptor beta chains from a single sample sequenced in a study of beta chain features in type 1 diabetes. Expressed TCRB transcripts were sequenced, since all the RNA that had been isolated was reverse transcribed. Data came from immunoSEQ multiplex PCR; TCRdb stores just in-frame clones and leaves some out. The table has roughly 240,000 clones, more than 65% seen once. Material for sequencing was naive CD4+ T cells from blood. Receptors were obtained from a man between 25 and 39 years old in good health.

This rearrangement joins TRBV5-4 to TRBJ2-1; D is unresolved. The CDR3 has 14 amino acids. V lost 0 bases and J 13 bases, leaving 17 bases between the germline ends. Germline-derived CDR1 and CDR2 are SGHNT and YYREEE (reference sequence). CDR3 DNA: TGTGCCAGCAGCTTGGCCGTAGGATCATCCGGCCAGTTCTTC. This codes for CASSLAVGSSGQFF. Variable domain in full (rest from reference TRBV5-4 and TRBJ2-1): ETGVTQSPTHLIKTRGQQVTLRCSSQSGHNTVSWYQQALGQGPQFIFQYYREEENGRGNFPPRFSGLQFPNYSSELNVNALELDDSALYLCASSLAVGSSGQFFGPGTRLTVL.

As concerns this clone: Within the sample, other DNA sequences also encode this same CDR3. The rearrangement links TRBV18 to TRBJ2-3, with unresolved D. The ends were cut back, 2 bases at V and 5 bases at J, with 2 bases in the middle. The CDR3 has 11 residues. Per the germline V gene, CDR1 is KGHSH and CDR2 is LQKENI. DNA of the CDR3: TGTGCCAGCTCACCAGGAGATACGCAGTATTTT. Translated: CASSPGDTQYF.

The J gene is TRBJ1-6, the V gene TRBV10-3; D gene uncertain. Germline V gene sequence: CDR1 ENHRY, CDR2 SYGVKD. This CDR3 region has 17 residues. V dropped 4 bases and J dropped 7 bases, with 20 bases sitting between them. The CDR3 loop is CAISVGNGKSRNSPLHF. The CDR3 DNA follows: TGTGCCATCAGTGTGGGGAACGGGAAAAGCCGGAATTCACCCCTCCACTTT.